Listed below are T cell receptor beta chains from one sample, sequenced in a study of long-term antiretroviral therapy in people with HIV. TCRdb keeps only in-frame clones here, not all; method: immunoSEQ multiplex PCR. This sample has several thousand clones, with 70% to 90% found just once. The sequences come from unsorted PBMCs, collected 0.3 years after starting antiretroviral therapy. These receptors all come from a woman in her forties or fifties with HIV. CDR3s include the opening cysteine and the closing phenylalanine or tryptophan. The D gene is left open where the match is weak. Size is omitted from some rows. Given values are once, few, many or a class for expanded clones.

j_call | clone_size | d_call | v_call | cdr3_nt | cdr3_aa
TRBJ1-1 | - | - | TRBV6-1 | TGTGCCAGCACTCCCGCTCGCAACACTGAAGCTTTCTTT | CASTPARNTEAFF
TRBJ2-4 | - | - | TRBV7-9 | TGTGCCAGCAGCTTCCAGGGTGAAGCCAAAAACATTCAGTACTTC | CASSFQGEAKNIQYF
TRBJ1-1 | once | - | TRBV2 | TGTGCCAGCGACCTCGGCCGCGGGACTGAAGCTTTCTTT | CASDLGRGTEAFF
TRBJ1-2 | - | - | TRBV2 | TGTGCCAGCAGTGACCGGAACGTTTCTGGCTACACCTTC | CASSDRNVSGYTF
TRBJ1-2 | - | TRBD1 | TRBV7-2 | TGTGCCAGCAGCAAGGACAGGAACTATGGCTACACCTTC | CASSKDRNYGYTF
TRBJ1-6 | - | TRBD1 | TRBV10-3 | TGTGCCATCAGTGATCAGGGACAGACCAATTCACCCCTCCACTTT | CAISDQGQTNSPLHF
TRBJ1-5 | - | - | TRBV7-9 | TGTGCCAGCAGCTTAGTGGGAGGCCAGCCCCAGCATTTT | CASSLVGGQPQHF
TRBJ1-3 | - | - | TRBV7-9 | TGTGCCAGCAGCTCCCCCCGAAATGACCAGGGTATATCTGGAAACACCATATATTTT | CASSSPRNDQGISGNTIYF
TRBJ1-4 | - | TRBD1 | TRBV2 | TGTGCCAGCAGTGAAGGGACAGGGTGGCGAACTAATGAAAAACTGTTTTTT | CASSEGTGWRTNEKLFF
TRBJ2-4 | - | - | TRBV4-3 | TGCGCCAGCAGCCAGGGTGTTAGGGACATTCAGTACTTC | CASSQGVRDIQYF
TRBJ1-4 | - | - | TRBV10-3 | TGTGCCATCAAAGCGGGGGGTAGTACTAATGAAAAACTGTTTTTT | CAIKAGGSTNEKLFF
TRBJ2-3 | - | - | TRBV4-1 | TGCGCCAGCAGCCAAGTGCCCGAGCAGAGGGTGGATACGCAGTATTTT | CASSQVPEQRVDTQYF
TRBJ2-1 | - | TRBD2 | TRBV4-1 | TGCGCCAGCAGCCAAGTAGCGGGGGGGCATGAGCAGTTCTTC | CASSQVAGGHEQFF
TRBJ1-1 | - | TRBD1 | TRBV5-4 | TGTGCCAGCAGTCGGACAGGGGGCACTGAAGCTTTCTTT | CASSRTGGTEAFF
TRBJ2-7 | - | - | TRBV23-1 | TGCGCCAGCAGCCCTGTAAATCCCTACGAGCAGTACTTC | CASSPVNPYEQYF
TRBJ2-7 | - | TRBD2 | TRBV5-1 | TGCGCCAGCAGCTTCACTAGCGGTCCCGCCTACGAGCAGTACTTC | CASSFTSGPAYEQYF
TRBJ1-4 | - | - | TRBV2 | TGTGCCAGCAGTGAAACTGGGTTGGGCGAAAAACTGTTTTTT | CASSETGLGEKLFF